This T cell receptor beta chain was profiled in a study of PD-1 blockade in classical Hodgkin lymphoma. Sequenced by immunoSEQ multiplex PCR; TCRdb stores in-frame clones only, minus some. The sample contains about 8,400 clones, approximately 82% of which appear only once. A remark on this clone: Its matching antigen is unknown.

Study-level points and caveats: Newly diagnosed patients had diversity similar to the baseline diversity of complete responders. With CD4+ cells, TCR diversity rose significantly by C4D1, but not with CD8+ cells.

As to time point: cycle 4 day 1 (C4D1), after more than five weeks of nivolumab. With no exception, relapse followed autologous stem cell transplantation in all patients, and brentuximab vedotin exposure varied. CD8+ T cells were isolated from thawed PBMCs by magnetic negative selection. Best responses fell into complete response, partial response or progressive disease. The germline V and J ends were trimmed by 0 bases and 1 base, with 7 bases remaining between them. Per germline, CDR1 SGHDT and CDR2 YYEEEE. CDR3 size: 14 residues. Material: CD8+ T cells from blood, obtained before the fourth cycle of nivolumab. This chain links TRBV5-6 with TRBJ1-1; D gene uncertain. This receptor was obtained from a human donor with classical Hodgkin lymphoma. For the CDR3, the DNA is TGTGCCAGCAGCTTGGACATCTCGAACACTGAAGCTTTCTTT. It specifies CASSLDISNTEAFF.